This TCR beta chain was documented in a study of regulatory T cells in long-lasting Graves disease. Study-level points and caveats: Shared public clonotypes totalled some 2,500 in persistent patients, compared with approximately 970 in new patients. There were preferences for TRBV28, TRBJ1-2 and TRBJ2-5 in persistent disease.

HTBI primers from iRepertoire and Arm-PCR of CDR3 regions yielded the TCR beta libraries. Each CDR3 protein is one row after TCRdb ran MiXCR on the multiplex PCR reads. The sample lists 600,000 to 800,000 distinct CDR3 sequences; 25% to 35% were seen once. This clonotype appeared once. Its antigen is as yet unknown. The CDR3 sequence is 14 residues long. Germline CDR1 and CDR2: MNHEY and SVGEGT. V lost 4 bases, J lost 10 bases, and 19 bases lay in between. Time point reported: persistent/refractory GD, antithyroid drugs over 5 years with positive TRAb. Preparation of the TCR library used RNA extracted from PBMCs.

The sequenced sample was peripheral blood mononuclear cells (PBMCs), obtained when the disease was refractory, from a patient treated with antithyroid drugs. The rearrangement uses TRBV6-2 or TRBV6-3 and TRBJ1-1; D is ambiguous. The TCR originated in a female donor with Graves disease. This chain's CDR3 is CASSFHRETNGAFF. In DNA form, the CDR3 reads TGTGCCAGCAGTTTTCACCGGGAAACAAATGGAGCTTTCTTT.